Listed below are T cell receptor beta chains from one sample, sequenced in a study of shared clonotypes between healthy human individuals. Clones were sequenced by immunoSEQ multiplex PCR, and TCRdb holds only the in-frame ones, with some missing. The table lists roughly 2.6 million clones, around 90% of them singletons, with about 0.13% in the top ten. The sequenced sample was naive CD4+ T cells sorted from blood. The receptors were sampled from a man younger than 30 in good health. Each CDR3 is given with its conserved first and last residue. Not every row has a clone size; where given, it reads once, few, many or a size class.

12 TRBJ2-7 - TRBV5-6 CASSRDTYEQYF
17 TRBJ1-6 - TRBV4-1 CASSQVSRSSYNSPLHF
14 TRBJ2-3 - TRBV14 CASSHWWDTDTQYF
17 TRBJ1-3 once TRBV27 CASSLGGDPLSGNTIYF
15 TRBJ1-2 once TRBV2 CASSVLSPGLYGYTF
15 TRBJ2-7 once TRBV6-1 CASSSQGLPPYEQYF
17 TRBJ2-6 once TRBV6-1 CASSESGLGTGANVLTF
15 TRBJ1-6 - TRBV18 CASSTDRADNSPLHF
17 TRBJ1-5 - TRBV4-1 CASSQGGLEVVDHPQHF
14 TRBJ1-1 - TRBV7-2 CASSANRGSTEAFF
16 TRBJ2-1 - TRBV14 CASSQGDRGVFNEQFF
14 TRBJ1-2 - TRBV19 CASSDGGLNYGYTF
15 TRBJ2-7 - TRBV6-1 CASSEGTGGYHEQYF
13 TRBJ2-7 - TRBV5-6 CASRYERVSEQYF
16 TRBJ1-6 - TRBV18 CASSPKDRGKVPPLHF
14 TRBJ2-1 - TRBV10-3 CATRQGTENNEQFF
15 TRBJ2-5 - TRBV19 CASSVRQATQETQYF
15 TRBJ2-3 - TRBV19 CASSTSGGASDTQYF
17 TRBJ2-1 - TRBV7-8 CASSSSGGLSSYNEQFF
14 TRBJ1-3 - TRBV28 CASSPGSAGNTIYF
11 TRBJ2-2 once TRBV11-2 CASSPAVELFF
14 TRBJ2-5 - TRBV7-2 CASSFDRGQETQYF
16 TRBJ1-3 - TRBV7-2 CASSLVAGASGNTIYF
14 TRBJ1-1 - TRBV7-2 CASSFGGAVTEAFF
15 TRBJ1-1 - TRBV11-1 CASSNRDRGRTEAFF
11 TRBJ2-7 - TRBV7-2 CASSSTHEQYF
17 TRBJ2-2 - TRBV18 CASSPNQQGANTGELFF
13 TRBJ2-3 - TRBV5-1 CARRGGLTDTQYF
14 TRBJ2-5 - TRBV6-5 CASSYSAGSETQYF
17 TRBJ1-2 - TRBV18 CASSPPAGTGEFYGYTF